This entry lists 7 T cell receptor beta chains sequenced from one sample in a study of tumor and adjacent non-tumor tissue in lung cancer. TCRbeta libraries were built with three rounds of nested PCR, modified from ARM-PCR. TCRdb independently ran MiXCR on the multiplex PCR reads; one entry per CDR3 protein. The sample carries roughly 70,000 distinct CDR3 sequences, around 73% recorded once. RNA was extracted from bulk tissue without any cell sorting. The sequencing sample was made of lung tumor tissue. Receptors originate from a man aged 60 to 69 with non-small cell lung cancer.

This clonotype occurred many times. The chain employs TRBV6-5 and TRBJ2-1; no clear D gene. Trimming shortened V by 6 bases and J by 4 bases, and 7 bases separated the two germline ends. The length of the CDR3 is 12 residues. Germline V gives CDR1 MNHEY, CDR2 SVGAGI. The CDR3 coding sequence is TGTGCCAGCAGCAGAGCTTACAATGAGCAGTTCTTC. Its protein product is CASSRAYNEQFF.

Regarding this clonotype: One junction end disagrees with the germline gene, perhaps due to a read error. This chain connects TRBV20-1 to TRBJ2-3, with 9 bases that match TRBD2. Germline assignment: CDR1 DFQATT and CDR2 SNEGSKA (reference sequence). This CDR3 comprises 15 residues. The CDR3 spells CGASNSGSDIDTQYF. Here the CDR3 DNA reads TGCGGTGCTAGCAATAGCGGGAGTGATATAGATACGCAGTATTTT.

As for this clonotype: Its ends do not fully match the called genes, so a read error is possible. This chain links TRBV20-1 with TRBJ2-1; 12 bases match TRBD2. The CDR3 has 14 residues. The germline V gene encodes CDR1 DFQATT and CDR2 SNEGSKA (reference sequence). DNA of the CDR3: TGCAGTGTGGAGACTAGCGGGAGTTGGAATGAGCAGCTCTTC. This encodes CSVETSGSWNEQLF.

CDR3 DNA sequence: TGTGCCAGCAGCTTGGCGCTCGAGCCCCATGGGACCCAGTACTTC. Translation: CASSLALEPHGTQYF. The V and J genes are TRBV5-4 and TRBJ2-5; D not resolved. This CDR3 is built from 15 residues. Germline V gene data show CDR1 as SGHNT and CDR2 as YYREEE (reference sequence). Trimming stripped 0 bases from V and 7 bases from J, with 16 bases between.

This clonotype was detected once. Germline is not matched at one junction end, which may reflect a read error. The chain uses TRBV20-1 and TRBJ1-2; unclear D gene. The CDR3 length is 13 residues. Looked up from germline, CDR1 is DFQATT and CDR2 is SNEGSKA (reference sequence). The CDR3 protein is CNARDPIGYGYTF. CDR3 nucleotides: TGCAATGCTAGAGACCCGATAGGCTATGGCTACACCTTC.

In the case of this clonotype: The final CDR3 position lacks the conserved phenylalanine or tryptophan, pointing to a likely read error. The J gene is TRBJ1-2, the V gene TRBV20-1, with TRBD1 matching 9 bases. This CDR3 has 16 residues. Germline CDR1 and CDR2: DFQATT and SNEGSKA (reference sequence). J was trimmed by 0 bases and V by 6 bases; bases with no gene match: 11. CDR3: CSAYFGTGFSNYGYTL. The CDR3, as DNA: TGCAGTGCATATTTCGGGACAGGGTTTTCTAACTATGGCTACACCCTC.

Of note for this clonotype: A much larger clone differs from this one at a single base, so this may be a read error. This chain links TRBV28 with TRBJ1-5; D is unresolved. The CDR3 has 14 amino acids. CDR1 is MDHEN, CDR2 SYDVKM, per germline. With 8 bases removed from V and 4 bases from J, the gap between germline ends came to 15 bases. This CDR3 reads CASCYTDLNQPQHF. CDR3 sequence (DNA): TGTGCCAGCTGTTATACCGATTTAAATCAGCCCCAGCATTTT.